A single sample is the source of the 19 T cell receptor beta chains below, sequenced in a study of technical replicates of blood from several donors (TCRdb year 2017). The library was produced with the immunoSEQ multiplex PCR assay. TCRdb provides this immuneACCESS table in a form limited to in-frame rearrangements. Some clones are lacking; in checked studies, under half of them reflect an unresolved V gene, and why the rest are absent is not known. The table for this sample lists 55,000 to 80,000 clones; roughly 91% of them were counted only once. The ten largest clones represent around 4.4% of the sample. What was sequenced was PBMCs. These receptors came from a human donor in good health. Some clones in this sample may be carry-over from other donors' samples.

This chain connects TRBV6-4 to TRBJ2-6; the D gene is possibly TRBD1 (6 bases). Germline loops: CDR1 MRHNA, CDR2 SNTAGT. Trimming left V 6 bases short and J 1 base short, with 13 bases between. This CDR3 contains 16 residues. The CDR3 nucleotides are TGTGCCAGCAGCGCCGGGACATCGTCTGGGGCCAACGTCCTGACTTTC. Amino acid sequence: CASSAGTSSGANVLTF.

V is TRBV6-4 and J is TRBJ2-3, with a possible D match to TRBD1 (6 bases). The V gene's germline CDR1 is MRHNA and CDR2 SNTAGT. Trimming took 2 bases from V and 6 from J, leaving 15 bases between them. The CDR3 loop spans 15 amino acids. The CDR3 DNA sequence: TGTGCCAGCAGTGACACAAGCGGTGGACAGGATACGCAGTATTTT. It yields the protein CASSDTSGGQDTQYF.

The CDR3 spells CASTSGQGIKDTQYF. Here the CDR3 DNA reads TGTGCCAGCACCTCGGGACAGGGGATCAAAGATACGCAGTATTTT. This chain uses TRBV5-6 with TRBJ2-3, with TRBD1 identical over 10 bases. After removal of 6 bases from V and 5 bases from J, the junction contained 9 bases not matched to a gene. This CDR3 is 15 amino acids long. From germline, CDR1 is SGHDT and CDR2 YYEEEE.

This clone was detected ten times or more. This chain connects TRBV4-2 to TRBJ2-3; 16 bases are shared with TRBD2. Losses at the gene ends were 5 bases for V and 4 bases for J; bases not matched to a gene: 3. CDR1 is LGHNA, CDR2 YNFKEQ, per germline. The CDR3 loop spans 16 amino acids. This CDR3 reads CASSFGTSGGADTQYF. The CDR3 region has the DNA TGTGCCAGCAGCTTTGGGACTAGCGGGGGGGCAGATACGCAGTATTTT.

The rearrangement joins TRBV5-4 to TRBJ1-2, with unresolved D. The CDR3 totals 13 residues. Trimming removed 5 bases from V and 2 bases from J, with 10 bases in between. Per the germline V gene, CDR1 is SGHNT and CDR2 is YYREEE (reference sequence). For the CDR3, the DNA is TGTGCCAGCAGTCTCGACGGGAACTATGGCTACACCTTC. Amino acids: CASSLDGNYGYTF. The variable domain in full, completed from reference TRBV5-4 and TRBJ1-2, reads ETGVTQSPTHLIKTRGQQVTLRCSSQSGHNTVSWYQQALGQGPQFIFQYYREEENGRGNFPPRFSGLQFPNYSSELNVNALELDDSALYLCASSLDGNYGYTFGSGTRLTVV.

This clone was seen more than once but under ten times. J is TRBJ2-3 and V is TRBV6-5; unclear D gene. The length of the CDR3 is 13 residues. Germline assignment: CDR1 MNHEY and CDR2 SVGAGI. Trimming took 2 bases from V and 5 from J, leaving 8 bases between them. The CDR3 here is CASSYTFQDTQYF. The CDR3 nucleotides are TGTGCCAGCAGTTACACATTCCAAGATACGCAGTATTTT.

This clone has only one observation. V usage is TRBV18 and J usage is TRBJ2-3; 12 nucleotides align to TRBD2. The CDR3 sequence is 17 residues long. Germline V gene lookup returns CDR1 KGHSH and CDR2 LQKENI. V was pared by 3 bases and J by 5 bases, with 9 bases of the junction left unmatched. CDR3 bases: TGTGCCAGCTCACCGAACCTAGCGGGGGGGAGGAAAGATACGCAGTATTTT. Protein: CASSPNLAGGRKDTQYF.

The chain is built from TRBV4-2 and TRBJ2-1, with D possibly TRBD1 on 6 matching bases. Germline-derived CDR1 and CDR2 are LGHNA and YNFKEQ. Trimming cost V 0 bases and J 3 bases, with 21 bases left between them. The CDR3 has 19 amino acids. The DNA for the CDR3 is TGTGCCAGCAGCCAAGACCCCCACTACAGGGCACAGGGCTACAATGAGCAGTTCTTC. Translating it yields CASSQDPHYRAQGYNEQFF.

The gene calls are TRBV7-2 and TRBJ1-5; a possible D gene is TRBD1 (6 bases). Per germline, CDR1 SGHTA and CDR2 FQGNSA. V dropped 6 bases and J dropped 3 bases, with 9 bases sitting between them. The CDR3 totals 13 residues. The CDR3 DNA follows: TGTGCCAGCAGTGGACAGAACAATCAGCCCCAGCATTTT. This sequence encodes CASSGQNNQPQHF. Filled out from reference TRBV7-2 and TRBJ1-5, the complete variable domain reads GAGVSQSPSNKVTEKGKDVELRCDPISGHTALYWYRQSLGQGLEFLIYFQGNSAPDKSGLPSDRFSAERTGGSVSTLTIQRTQQEDSAVYLCASSGQNNQPQHFGDGTRLSIL.

This rearrangement joins TRBV9 to TRBJ2-5; D is possibly TRBD1 (5 bases). The CDR3 spans 15 residues. Per the germline V gene, CDR1 is SGDLS and CDR2 is YYNGEE. The ends were cut back, 1 base at V and 1 base at J, with 11 bases in the middle. The chain's CDR3 is CASSVWGSSQETQYF. For the CDR3, the DNA is TGTGCCAGCAGCGTATGGGGCTCCAGCCAAGAGACCCAGTACTTC. Looking up the rest from reference TRBV9 and TRBJ2-5 gives the full variable domain: DSGVTQTPKHLITATGQRVTLRCSPRSGDLSVYWYQQSLDQGLQFLIQYYNGEERAKGNILERFSAQQFPDLHSELNLSSLELGDSALYFCASSVWGSSQETQYFGPGTRLLVL.

The V call is TRBV11-3, the J call TRBJ2-5, with 12 bases that match TRBD2. Per germline, CDR1 SGHNT and CDR2 YENEEA. CDR3 length: 15 amino acids. The junction had 5 bases not matched to a gene; V was cut back by 5 bases and J by 4 bases. CDR3 protein: CASSRAGLAGETQYF. Written as DNA, the CDR3 is TGTGCCAGCAGCAGAGCGGGACTAGCGGGAGAGACCCAGTACTTC.

This clone was seen more than once but under ten times. The CDR3 here is CASSSMQGLNTGELFF. The CDR3 DNA sequence: TGTGCCAGCAGCTCCATGCAAGGACTGAACACCGGGGAGCTGTTTTTT. The rearrangement uses TRBV21-1 and TRBJ2-2; the table's TRBD2 call for D was not verified on the DNA. TRBV21-1 is reported as a pseudogene. This CDR3 region has 16 residues.

J is TRBJ2-5 and V is TRBV6-1; D is possibly TRBD1 (5 bases). Germline CDR1 MNHNS, CDR2 SASEGT. CDR3 size: 13 residues. V was cut by 4 bases and J by 1 base, with 7 bases left in between. CDR3 region: CASSGQIQETQYF. The CDR3 DNA reads TGTGCCAGCAGTGGACAGATCCAAGAGACCCAGTACTTC.

V gene TRBV5-8 combines with J gene TRBJ2-3, with TRBD2 matching over 8 bases. Trimming cost V 0 bases and J 2 bases; bases outside gene matches: 5. The CDR3 extends over 16 amino acids. CDR1 is SGHTS, CDR2 YDEGEE, per germline. In DNA form, the CDR3 reads TGTGCCAGCAGCTTGGGCGGGGGGCGACCCACAGATACGCAGTATTTT. Translated: CASSLGGGRPTDTQYF.

The chain joins TRBV6-5 to TRBJ2-2, with D tentatively TRBD2 (5 bases). The germline CDR1 and CDR2 sequences are MNHEY and SVGAGI. The CDR3 covers 15 residues. Trimming took 6 bases from V and 4 from J, leaving 15 bases between them. The CDR3: CASRSPRGSTGELFF. CDR3 nucleotide sequence: TGTGCCAGCAGGAGCCCCCGGGGTAGCACCGGGGAGCTGTTTTTT.

The chain employs TRBV7-2 and TRBJ1-2, with a weak D call TRBD1 (6 bases). Germline lookup yields CDR1 SGHTA and CDR2 FQGNSA. The CDR3 is 12 residues long. V was pared by 5 bases and J by 8 bases, with 12 bases between. The CDR3 protein is CASSRGGVGYTF. The CDR3 DNA reads as TGTGCCAGCAGCCGGGGGGGCGTCGGCTACACCTTC.

The chain recombines TRBV25-1 with TRBJ2-3, with TRBD2 identical over 11 bases. Unmatched junction bases numbered 5, after V lost 2 bases and J lost 4 bases. Germline V CDR1 and CDR2: MGHDK, SYGVNS. This CDR3 region has 16 residues. The CDR3 DNA reads TGTGCCAGCAGTGAAGCCCGGACTAGCGGGTCAGATACGCAGTATTTT. Residues: CASSEARTSGSDTQYF.

This chain connects TRBV11-1 to TRBJ2-1, with TRBD2 matching 14 bases. Looked up from germline, CDR1 is SGHAT and CDR2 is FQDESV (reference sequence). CDR3 length: 16 amino acids. V was clipped by 5 bases and J by 7 bases; unmatched bases: 7. This chain's CDR3 is CASSRGTSGGQNEQFF. The CDR3 nucleotides are TGTGCCAGCAGCCGGGGGACTAGCGGGGGCCAAAATGAGCAGTTCTTC.

The CDR3 region has the DNA TGTGCCAGCAGCTACCCCGGGACAGGGGATGAGACCCAGTACTTC. It encodes CASSYPGTGDETQYF. The gene calls are TRBV7-2 and TRBJ2-5; the match to TRBD1 covers 10 bases. The V and J ends lost 4 bases and 5 bases, in that order; junction bases with no gene match: 7. Germline V gene data show CDR1 as SGHTA and CDR2 as FQGNSA. The CDR3 length is 15 residues.